In its sample, the clone carrying this TCR beta chain was seen once. The antigen remains unidentified. Each cell subset's genomic DNA was divided evenly among several immunoSEQ plates. The assay was immunoSEQ multiplex PCR, and TCRdb's table has in-frame clones only and misses some. In the table there are 650,000 to 700,000 clones, 90% of which are singletons. Donors comprised healthy HIV-negative adults lacking recent acute infections or vaccinations. The data are from a study of shared clonotypes between healthy human individuals. About the study: Donor composition was a couple of women and a few men, aged 18 to 49.

The study, taken as a whole, reports: Naive subsets tended to show greater estimated richness than memory subsets.

Germline lookup yields CDR1 KGHSH and CDR2 LQKENI. The CDR3 is made up of 12 amino acids. The V and J ends lost 6 bases and 5 bases respectively, with 11 bases between them. Sequencing was done on a sample of memory CD8+ T cells from PBMCs. Documented subset: CD45RO+ cells pooled with CCR7-negative TemRA cells. The origin of this receptor is a man younger than 30 in good health. Some clones in this sample may be carry-over from other donors' samples. The rearrangement uses TRBV18 and TRBJ2-7; no firm D call. This CDR3 reads CASSPNWDEQYF. For the CDR3, the DNA is TGTGCCAGCTCGCCCAACTGGGACGAGCAGTACTTC.